Ten or more counts support the clone carrying this TCR beta chain. Antigen specificity is unknown. This sample was included in a study of T-cell reconstitution after alpha-beta-depleted transplantation in children. The TCRbeta library incorporated unique molecular identifiers. TCRdb redid the calling of the PCR reads with MiXCR, one entry per CDR3 protein. This repertoire shows about 170,000 distinct CDR3 sequences, around 10% found once; its top ten account for less than 15%. Germline V gene lookup returns CDR1 MNHNS and CDR2 SASEGT. This CDR3 is 15 amino acids long. With 5 bases clipped from V and 3 bases from J, the junction kept 6 bases outside the gene matches. Study-level findings and limits: High day-60 TCRbeta diversity in some patients came from surviving recipient T cells and thymic progenitors. By about two months after transplant, alpha-beta T cells reportedly arose from several hundred graft clones that had expanded. T-cell numbers and diversity one year post-transplant derived largely from freshly generated T cells.

The chain is built from TRBV6-1 and TRBJ1-5, with 8 bases identical to TRBD1. This TCR was recovered from a boy between 2 and 10 years old with acute myeloid leukemia, due to receive a stem cell transplant. The source material was PBMCs, sampled before TCRalphabeta/CD19-depleted stem cell transplant. The CDR3 bases are TGTGCCAGCAGTACCGGCAGGGGGCACAATCAGCCCCAGCATTTT. Translation gives CASSTGRGHNQPQHF.